Shown below are 19 T cell receptor beta chains from a single sample sequenced in a study of cytomegalovirus exposure and HLA in healthy donors. It was with 60 Vbeta and 13 Jbeta primers that the PCR ran. Sequencing used immunoSEQ multiplex PCR; TCRdb keeps in-frame clones, though not all of them. The data show about 98,000 clones, roughly two thirds seen once. The sample consisted of PBMCs. The receptors come from a man between 50 and 59 years old in good health and CMV-seronegative.

The chain uses TRBV5-1 and TRBJ1-1; D possibly corresponds to TRBD1 (6 bases). Germline-derived CDR1 and CDR2 are SGHRS and YFSETQ. The CDR3 runs 15 residues. Trimming took off 4 bases at V and 0 bases at J, with 13 bases between the two ends. Written as DNA, the CDR3 is TGCGCCAGCAGCCTAACAGGGTTCATGAACACTGAAGCTTTCTTT. Protein sequence: CASSLTGFMNTEAFF.

The V and J genes are TRBV11-2 and TRBJ2-1; D not resolved. The germline V gene has CDR1 SGHAT and CDR2 FQNNGV. V was clipped by 1 base and J by 8 bases, with 15 bases between them. This CDR3 is 15 amino acids long. CDR3: CASSLGQAPEHEQFF. CDR3 DNA sequence: TGTGCCAGCAGCTTAGGGCAGGCCCCCGAGCATGAGCAGTTCTTC.

This sequence joins TRBV27 and TRBJ1-2, with 7 bases matching TRBD1. The V and J ends lost 4 bases and 4 bases, in that order; junction bases with no gene match: 9. The CDR3 runs 15 residues. CDR1 and CDR2 (germline): MNHEY, SMNVEV (reference sequence). DNA of the CDR3: TGTGCCAGCAGTTCCCCCGGGACAGACCTCTATGGCTACACCTTC. The encoded protein is CASSSPGTDLYGYTF.

This sequence joins TRBV2 and TRBJ1-1; perhaps TRBD1 as D (5 bases). Trimming removed 5 bases at V and 3 bases at J, with 13 bases between. Looked up from germline, CDR1 is SNHLY and CDR2 is FYNNEI. The CDR3 is 14 residues long. The CDR3 here is CASSLVRADTEAFF. As DNA, the CDR3 is TGTGCCAGCAGTTTAGTCAGGGCGGACACTGAAGCTTTCTTT.

In its sample, this clone was seen a few times. The V and J genes are TRBV28 and TRBJ1-4, with 9 bases matching TRBD1. The J segment lost 8 bases and the V segment lost 7 bases, leaving 5 bases of the junction unmatched. Germline V gene lookup returns CDR1 MDHEN and CDR2 SYDVKM. The CDR3 runs to 13 residues. DNA for the CDR3: TGTGCCAGCATTAACAGGGGGCAAGAAAAACTGTTTTTT. Its protein product is CASINRGQEKLFF. Full variable domain (rest looked up from reference TRBV28 and TRBJ1-4): DVKVTQSSRYLVKRTGEKVFLECVQDMDHENMFWYRQDPGLGLRLIYFSYDVKMKEKGDIPEGYSVSREKKERFSLILESASTNQTSMYLCASINRGQEKLFFGSGTQLSVL.

This clone occurred a few times. The junction shows a germline mismatch at one end, possibly a read error. This chain joins TRBV7-9 and TRBJ2-3, with D tentatively TRBD2 (6 bases). The CDR3 is 16 amino acids. Germline V lookup: CDR1 SEHNR, CDR2 FQNEAQ (reference sequence). CDR3 sequence reads: CSSSRKTTGGADTQYF. The DNA for the CDR3 is TGTTCCAGCAGCCGCAAAACAACCGGAGGGGCAGATACGCAGTATTTT.

This sequence joins TRBV18 and TRBJ2-1; D ambiguous. Trimming stripped 0 bases from V and 2 bases from J, with 5 bases between. This CDR3 has 14 residues. Germline lookup yields CDR1 KGHSH and CDR2 LQKENI. The chain's CDR3 is CASSPPWPYNEQFF. CDR3 sequence (DNA): TGTGCCAGCTCACCACCGTGGCCCTACAATGAGCAGTTCTTC.

The chain uses TRBV27 and TRBJ2-1; 8 bases align to TRBD2. Germline V gene lookup returns CDR1 MNHEY and CDR2 SMNVEV (reference sequence). The CDR3 is made up of 14 amino acids. J gave up 5 bases and V 5 bases, and 5 bases lay outside the gene matches. The DNA of the CDR3 is TGTGCCAGCAGTATCAGCGGGGGAGACAATGAGCAGTTCTTC. This encodes CASSISGGDNEQFF.

V is TRBV6-5 and J is TRBJ2-5; TRBD2 is a possible D gene (6 bases). The J call is in doubt because the DNA end fits TRBJ2-7 better. The germline CDR1 and CDR2 sequences are MNHEY and SVGAGI. The CDR3 loop spans 14 amino acids. CDR3 sequence: CASSSSVSSYEQYF. DNA for the CDR3: TGTGCCAGCAGCTCTAGCGTCAGCTCCTACGAGCAGTACTTC.

The chain combines TRBV5-6 with TRBJ2-5; D is unclear. Germline-derived CDR1 and CDR2 are SGHDT and YYEEEE. V lost 0 bases, J lost 2 bases, and 5 bases lay in between. CDR3 length equals 13 residues. CDR3 protein: CASSLALQETQYF. As DNA, the CDR3 is TGTGCCAGCAGCTTGGCCCTACAAGAGACCCAGTACTTC.

V is TRBV5-1 and J is TRBJ2-6; D is ambiguous. The CDR3 is 15 amino acids. V dropped 4 bases and J dropped 2 bases, with 10 bases sitting between them. The germline CDR1 and CDR2 sequences are SGHRS and YFSETQ. DNA of the CDR3: TGCGCCAGCAGCCCACGTAGCCCTGGGGCCAACGTCCTGACTTTC. Protein: CASSPRSPGANVLTF.

The chain has TRBV9 and TRBJ2-1, with 7 bases matching TRBD2. V lost 3 bases, J lost 3 bases, and 6 bases stayed unmatched. Germline CDR1 and CDR2: SGDLS and YYNGEE. This CDR3 comprises 15 residues. CDR3 nucleotide sequence: TGTGCCAGCAGCGCGCGGGAGTACAGCTACAATGAGCAGTTCTTC. This sequence encodes CASSAREYSYNEQFF.

For this clone: At one of its ends the junction is not consistent with the germline gene, which may arise from a read error. The chain couples TRBV7-2 to TRBJ2-1, with unresolved D. This CDR3 contains 12 residues. Germline V gene lookup returns CDR1 SGHTA and CDR2 FQGNSA. CDR3 nucleotide sequence: TGTGCCAGCAGCTTTTACGACCCGCCGAGGATCTTC. Protein: CASSFYDPPRIF. Looking up the rest from reference TRBV7-2 and TRBJ2-1 gives the full variable domain: GAGVSQSPSNKVTEKGKDVELRCDPISGHTALYWYRQSLGQGLEFLIYFQGNSAPDKSGLPSDRFSAERTGGSVSTLTIQRTQQEDSAVYLCASSFYDPPRIFGPGTRLTVL.

The V and J genes are TRBV6-1 and TRBJ2-5; possible D gene TRBD1, 6 bases. Gene TRBJ2-7 matches the end of the DNA better, so the J call may be wrong. The CDR3 loop spans 15 amino acids. Germline CDR1 MNHNS, CDR2 SASEGT. The DNA of the CDR3 is TGTGCCAGCAGTGTAAGATATACAGGGAACTACGAGCAGTACTTC. The encoded protein is CASSVRYTGNYEQYF.

For this clone: An end of the junction differs from the germline gene, which may be a read error. The rearrangement joins TRBV7-9 to TRBJ1-1; D is uncertain. The CDR3 has 12 amino acids. Looked up from germline, CDR1 is SEHNR and CDR2 is FQNEAQ (reference sequence). CDR3 DNA sequence: TGTTCCAGCAGCTTAACCGGTTCCGGAGCTTTCTTT. Translation gives CSSSLTGSGAFF. The entire variable domain, with the rest obtained from reference TRBV7-9 and TRBJ1-1, is as follows: DTGVSQNPRHKITKRGQNVTFRCDPISEHNRLYWYRQTLGQGPEFLTYFQNEAQLEKSRLLSDRFSAERPKGSFSTLEIQRTEQGDSAMYLCSSSLTGSGAFFGQGTRLTVV.

This chain links TRBV7-3 with TRBJ1-2; maybe TRBD1 (6 bases). The CDR3 has 13 residues. V was clipped by 3 bases and J by 5 bases, with 10 bases between them. The germline CDR1 and CDR2 sequences are SGHTA and FQGTGA. CDR3 residues: CASSLGGAYGYTF. The CDR3 nucleotides are TGTGCCAGCAGCTTGGGGGGGGCTTATGGCTACACCTTC.

To note about this clone: No DNA is shown, since the ends of the CDR3 on it are uncertain; the CDR3 is the one TCRdb lists. CDR3 amino acids: CASSSSDRGDNYGYTF. The V and J genes are TRBV27 and TRBJ1-2; the D call TRBD1 from the table was never checked on the DNA. Germline values: CDR1 MNHEY, CDR2 SMNVEV (reference sequence). The CDR3 is 16 amino acids in total, end residues counted.

This clone was observed a handful of times. This rearrangement joins TRBV18 to TRBJ1-3; the D gene is possibly TRBD1 (5 bases). V lost 0 bases to trimming and J lost 4 bases, with 13 bases between them. Germline V gene lookup returns CDR1 KGHSH and CDR2 LQKENI. This CDR3 is built from 16 residues. The CDR3 spells CASSPPGQGAGNTIYF. The CDR3 bases are TGTGCCAGCTCACCACCAGGTCAGGGTGCCGGAAACACCATATATTTT.

The chain employs TRBV7-9 and TRBJ2-7; D perhaps matches TRBD1 (6 bases). CDR1 and CDR2 from the germline V gene are SEHNR and FQNEAQ (reference sequence). Trimming shortened V by 3 bases and J by 2 bases, and 14 bases separated the two germline ends. This CDR3 has 15 amino acids. The CDR3 DNA reads TGTGCCAGCAGCTTTTCGACAGGAGTAACCTACGAGCAGTACTTC. Its protein is CASSFSTGVTYEQYF.